Presented here are 32 T cell receptor beta chains from one specimen sequenced in a study of blood T cells in healthy people across ages. The use of a sample-barcoded 5' primer and a J-beta primer mix characterized a second PCR of about 7 to 12 cycles. TCRdb passed the 5' RACE reads through MiXCR, listing each CDR3 protein once. This table has nearly 800,000 distinct CDR3 sequences, roughly 56% appearing once. Source material: blood. These receptors were collected from a man in his forties in good health.

V usage is TRBV7-9 and J usage is TRBJ2-4, with D maybe TRBD1 (5 bases). This CDR3 is 12 amino acids long. Germline CDR1 and CDR2: SEHNR and FQNEAQ (reference sequence). V lost 5 bases to trimming and J lost 15 bases, with 17 bases between them. In DNA form, the CDR3 reads TGTGCCAGCAGCCTTACCGCGACAGCCGCGTACTTC. Amino acids: CASSLTATAAYF.

The gene calls are TRBV7-9 and TRBJ2-7; 8 bases match TRBD2. The V segment lost 4 bases and the J segment 3 bases; nucleotides outside the gene matches: 17. The CDR3 spans 18 residues. CDR1 is SEHNR and CDR2 is FQNEAQ in the germline V gene (reference sequence). The DNA for the CDR3 is TGTGCCAGCAGCTCCAGTACAACAGGGCGGGAGGCACACTACGAGCAGTACTTC. As protein: CASSSSTTGREAHYEQYF.

The sample holds a few counts of this clonotype. The chain carries TRBV28 and TRBJ1-6, with D possibly matching TRBD1 (6 bases). Trimming took off 5 bases at V and 7 bases at J, with 15 bases between the two ends. Germline-derived CDR1 and CDR2 are MDHEN and SYDVKM. The CDR3 consists of 15 residues. DNA of the CDR3: TGTGCCAGCAGTCAAGTGAGGGGGTCGAATTCACCCCTCCACTTT. Translating gives CASSQVRGSNSPLHF.

This chain connects TRBV5-6 to TRBJ2-5; possibly TRBD1 for D (6 bases). The germline V gene has CDR1 SGHDT and CDR2 YYEEEE. The CDR3 length is 15 residues. The ends were cut back, 0 bases at V and 7 bases at J, with 16 bases in the middle. The CDR3, as DNA: TGTGCCAGCAGCTTGGAGGCCAGGGGATACGGGACCCAGTACTTC. It translates to CASSLEARGYGTQYF.

In this sample, this clonotype turned up once. The CDR3 region is CASSGTPQDTQYF. CDR3 sequence (DNA): TGTGCCAGCAGCGGAACTCCCCAGGATACGCAGTATTTT. The chain links TRBV9 to TRBJ2-3, with no clear D. The germline V gene encodes CDR1 SGDLS and CDR2 YYNGEE. The CDR3 runs 13 residues. The ends were cut back, 3 bases at V and 6 bases at J, with 11 bases in the middle.

The rearrangement links TRBV6-2 or TRBV6-3 to TRBJ2-3; D ambiguous. Germline V lookup: CDR1 MNHEY, CDR2 SVGEGT. Trimming took 2 bases from V and 2 from J, leaving 8 bases between them. The CDR3 has 14 residues. The CDR3 protein is CASSYGRITDTQYF. As DNA, the CDR3 is TGTGCCAGCAGTTACGGGCGGATCACAGATACGCAGTATTTT.

J is TRBJ2-5 and V is TRBV7-6; possible D gene TRBD2, 6 bases. This CDR3 spans 16 amino acids. In germline, CDR1 is SGHVS, CDR2 FNYEAQ. Trimming took off 2 bases at V and 0 bases at J, with 13 bases between the two ends. CDR3 sequence: CASSLNSGRYQETQYF. CDR3 nucleotides: TGTGCCAGCAGCTTAAACAGCGGGCGGTACCAAGAGACCCAGTACTTC. Combining the CDR3 with reference TRBV7-6 and TRBJ2-5 gives the whole variable domain GAGVSQSPRYKVTKRGQDVALRCDPISGHVSLYWYRQALGQGPEFLTYFNYEAQQDKSGLPNDRFSAERPEGSISTLTIQRTEQRDSAMYRCASSLNSGRYQETQYFGPGTRLLVL.

Details on this clonotype: Just one base apart from a much larger clone, this may be a read error. The genes are TRBV12-3 or TRBV12-4 and TRBJ2-7; D possibly corresponds to TRBD1 (5 bases). Trimming removed 6 bases at V and 7 bases at J, with 16 bases between. The CDR3 has 13 amino acids. The CDR3 region has the DNA TGTGCCAGCAGCTCAACCAGGGATGGTGAGCAGTACTTC. This codes for CASSSTRDGEQYF.

This clonotype was counted many times. This chain joins TRBV12-3 or TRBV12-4 and TRBJ2-7; weak D call: TRBD1 (7 bases). This CDR3 has 14 residues. V was trimmed by 8 bases and J by 3 bases, leaving 17 bases between them. CDR3 nucleotides: TGTGCCAGCGGCTACGGGGGACAGCGCTACGAGCAGTACTTC. This codes for CASGYGGQRYEQYF.

This chain uses TRBV3-1 with TRBJ2-5; tentatively, D is TRBD2 (6 bases). This CDR3 has 17 residues. Trimming removed 0 bases at V and 2 bases at J, with 16 bases between. Germline assignment: CDR1 LGHDT and CDR2 YNNKEL (reference sequence). Written as DNA, the CDR3 is TGTGCCAGCAGCCAAGATTCCGTACTAGCAGATCAAGAGACCCAGTACTTC. It translates to CASSQDSVLADQETQYF.

The J gene is TRBJ2-1, the V gene TRBV25-1; possible D gene TRBD2, 7 bases. Per germline, CDR1 MGHDK and CDR2 SYGVNS. Trimming removed 2 bases at V and 10 bases at J, with 18 bases between. The CDR3 totals 15 residues. CDR3 coding DNA: TGTGCCAGCAGTGAAGATAGACTGTCGGGGGGCGAGCAGTTCTTC. It is translated as CASSEDRLSGGEQFF. Full variable domain (missing parts from reference TRBV25-1 and TRBJ2-1): EADIYQTPRYLVIGTGKKITLECSQTMGHDKMYWYQQDPGMELHLIHYSYGVNSTEKGDLSSESTVSRIRTEHFPLTLESARPSHTSQYLCASSEDRLSGGEQFFGPGTRLTVL.

There are many counts of this clonotype. V and J are TRBV12-3 or TRBV12-4 and TRBJ2-2; D gene unclear. CDR3 length equals 13 residues. Trimming took 4 bases from V and 7 from J, leaving 10 bases between them. DNA of the CDR3: TGTGCCAGCAGTTCTAATACGGGCGGGGAGCTGTTTTTT. As protein: CASSSNTGGELFF.

This clonotype has a single count. V is TRBV20-1 and J is TRBJ2-5; 7 bases align to TRBD2. V was pared by 1 base and J by 10 bases, with 9 bases of the junction left unmatched. CDR3 length: 13 amino acids. The germline V gene has CDR1 DFQATT and CDR2 SNEGSKA (reference sequence). This CDR3 is CSARGAGARDQYF. CDR3 nucleotides: TGCAGTGCTAGAGGGGCGGGAGCCCGGGACCAGTACTTC.

The chain joins TRBV5-1 to TRBJ2-5; D remains unclear. The CDR3 has 15 residues. The V and J ends lost 3 bases and 3 bases respectively, with 15 bases between them. Germline assignment: CDR1 SGHRS and CDR2 YFSETQ. The CDR3 region has the DNA TGCGCCAGCAGCTGGAACCTACTACGAAAAGAGACCCAGTACTTC. This translates into CASSWNLLRKETQYF.

This clonotype was seen a handful of times. The genes are TRBV3-1 and TRBJ2-6, with D tentatively TRBD2 (5 bases). There are 15 residues in the CDR3. CDR1 is LGHDT and CDR2 is YNNKEL in the germline V gene (reference sequence). The V gene lost 1 base and the J gene lost 4 bases, with 8 bases spanning the gap. CDR3 nucleotide sequence: TGTGCCAGCAGCCAAGTCCCGGGGGGGGCCAACGTCCTGACTTTC. Translating it yields CASSQVPGGANVLTF. The whole variable domain, filled in from reference TRBV3-1 and TRBJ2-6, reads DTAVSQTPKYLVTQMGNDKSIKCEQNLGHDTMYWYKQDSKKFLKIMFSYNNKELIINETVPNRFSPKSPDKAHLNLHINSLELGDSAVYFCASSQVPGGANVLTFGAGSRLTVL.

This rearrangement joins TRBV24-1 to TRBJ2-3, with 7 bases identical to TRBD1. The CDR3 extends over 15 amino acids. V lost 4 bases to trimming and J lost 4 bases; unmatched junction nucleotides: 7. CDR1 is KGHDR and CDR2 is SFDVKD in the germline V gene. The CDR3 is CATSDLDRDPDTQYF. The CDR3 DNA sequence: TGTGCCACCAGTGACCTCGACAGGGACCCAGATACGCAGTATTTT.

This clonotype came up a few times. The chain is built from TRBV12-3 or TRBV12-4 and TRBJ2-1; possible D gene TRBD1, 6 bases. This CDR3 contains 15 residues. V lost 5 bases to trimming and J lost 5 bases, with 16 bases between them. The CDR3: CASSLEIGQNNEQFF. CDR3 bases: TGTGCCAGCAGTCTAGAGATAGGACAGAACAATGAGCAGTTCTTC.

This clonotype was seen a few times. The gene calls are TRBV20-1 and TRBJ1-2; D is undetermined. The CDR3 spans 16 residues. Germline values: CDR1 DFQATT, CDR2 SNEGSKA (reference sequence). Trimming cost V 0 bases and J 2 bases, with 16 bases left between them. CDR3 coding DNA: TGCAGTGCTAGAGATCTACTCTCGGCGTCGAACTATGGCTACACCTTC. Protein product: CSARDLLSASNYGYTF.

V and J are TRBV7-2 and TRBJ1-1; the D gene is possibly TRBD1 (5 bases). Trimming pared 5 bases from V and 10 bases from J, leaving 23 bases between. CDR1 is SGHTA, CDR2 FQGNSA, per germline. The length of the CDR3 is 15 residues. CDR3 sequence reads: CASSPGPGGITAAFF. The CDR3, as DNA: TGTGCCAGCAGCCCGGGACCCGGGGGGATAACAGCAGCTTTCTTT. Full variable domain (missing parts from reference TRBV7-2 and TRBJ1-1): GAGVSQSPSNKVTEKGKDVELRCDPISGHTALYWYRQSLGQGLEFLIYFQGNSAPDKSGLPSDRFSAERTGGSVSTLTIQRTQQEDSAVYLCASSPGPGGITAAFFGQGTRLTVV.

This sequence joins TRBV6-1 and TRBJ1-2; no definite D call. With 5 bases removed from V and 4 bases from J, the gap between germline ends came to 14 bases. The germline CDR1 and CDR2 sequences are MNHNS and SASEGT. CDR3 length: 14 residues. CDR3 bases: TGTGCCAGCAGTCAAGGTCGCCGGGGCTATGGCTACACCTTC. It yields the protein CASSQGRRGYGYTF.

DNA of the CDR3: TGTGCCAGCAGTTTGGGCAGGGGGCCCCACGAGCAGTACTTC. Protein: CASSLGRGPHEQYF. V gene TRBV27 combines with J gene TRBJ2-4; 8 bases match TRBD1. The J call may not be correct, given that the DNA end is closer to TRBJ2-7. The CDR3 loop spans 14 amino acids. Germline CDR1 MNHEY, CDR2 SMNVEV (reference sequence).

V usage is TRBV9 and J usage is TRBJ2-5; 8 nucleotides match TRBD1. Losses at the gene ends were 4 bases for V and 3 bases for J; bases not matched to a gene: 5. Per germline, CDR1 SGDLS and CDR2 YYNGEE. This CDR3 is built from 14 residues. CDR3 nucleotide sequence: TGTGCCAGCAGCCTGGGACAGGAAGAAGAGACCCAGTACTTC. Amino acid sequence: CASSLGQEEETQYF.

The chain recombines TRBV19 with TRBJ2-6; D uncertain. The CDR3 runs 18 residues. In germline, CDR1 is LNHDA, CDR2 SQIVND (reference sequence). Trimming took 6 bases from V and 0 from J, leaving 18 bases between them. The DNA for the CDR3 is TGTGCCAGTAGCTCCCGATCAGGCAGAAACTCTGGGGCCAACGTCCTGACTTTC. It yields the protein CASSSRSGRNSGANVLTF.

This clonotype has only a few counts. The rearrangement joins TRBV3-1 to TRBJ2-5, with TRBD2 as a possible D gene (5 bases). This CDR3 is built from 15 residues. The V gene lost 0 bases and the J gene lost 8 bases, with 16 bases spanning the gap. CDR1 is LGHDT, CDR2 YNNKEL, per germline (reference sequence). The CDR3 DNA follows: TGTGCCAGCAGCCAAGACCCTGGACTGGTCGTAACCCAGTACTTC. Translating it yields CASSQDPGLVVTQYF.

This clonotype was detected a few times. The chain couples TRBV28 to TRBJ2-6, with D possibly being TRBD1 or TRBD2 (5 bases each). This CDR3 spans 15 amino acids. The germline V and J ends were trimmed by 6 bases and 1 base, with 10 bases remaining between them. CDR1 MDHEN and CDR2 SYDVKM come from the germline V gene. Written as DNA, the CDR3 is TGTGCCAGCAGCCGGGGCCTGTCTGGGGCCAACGTCCTGACTTTC. Its protein product is CASSRGLSGANVLTF. The whole variable domain, remainder taken from reference TRBV28 and TRBJ2-6, is DVKVTQSSRYLVKRTGEKVFLECVQDMDHENMFWYRQDPGLGLRLIYFSYDVKMKEKGDIPEGYSVSREKKERFSLILESASTNQTSMYLCASSRGLSGANVLTFGAGSRLTVL.

This clonotype has only a few counts. V is TRBV7-9 and J is TRBJ1-4, with TRBD1 matching 7 bases. The V and J ends lost 5 bases and 7 bases, in that order; junction bases with no gene match: 7. Germline CDR1 is SEHNR and CDR2 is FQNEAQ (reference sequence). The CDR3 covers 14 residues. The CDR3 spells CASSEGQYIEKLFF. The CDR3, as DNA: TGTGCCAGCAGCGAGGGACAGTATATTGAAAAACTGTTTTTT.

This clonotype was picked up a small number of times. The CDR3 region has the DNA TGTGCCAGCTCACAGTCGCCTACCTACGAGCAGTACTTC. It encodes CASSQSPTYEQYF. The J gene is TRBJ2-7, the V gene TRBV18; D is uncertain. Trimming took 4 bases from V and 2 from J, leaving 9 bases between them. Germline values: CDR1 KGHSH, CDR2 LQKENI. The CDR3 runs 13 residues.

The CDR3 reads CASSVAPVYEQYF. Written as DNA, the CDR3 is TGTGCCAGCAGCGTAGCTCCCGTTTACGAGCAGTACTTC. The rearrangement joins TRBV9 to TRBJ2-7; the D is unclear. Trimming left V 0 bases short and J 4 bases short, with 8 bases between. This CDR3 region has 13 residues. Germline-derived CDR1 and CDR2 are SGDLS and YYNGEE.

The chain joins TRBV27 to TRBJ1-2, with 7 bases identical to TRBD1. The CDR3 length is 15 residues. V lost 10 bases and J lost 4; bases outside the gene matches: 15. Germline V gene sequence: CDR1 MNHEY, CDR2 SMNVEV (reference sequence). The CDR3 here is CATLGTDAFGYGYTF. The CDR3 nucleotides are TGTGCCACTTTGGGGACAGATGCATTCGGCTATGGCTACACCTTC.

This clonotype was picked up many times. The genes are TRBV6-5 and TRBJ1-1, with D unclear. This CDR3 is 15 amino acids long. Looked up from germline, CDR1 is MNHEY and CDR2 is SVGAGI. Trimming took 6 bases from V and 0 from J, leaving 14 bases between them. The CDR3 loop reads CASRKDRELNTEAFF. DNA for the CDR3: TGTGCCAGCAGAAAGGATCGGGAATTGAACACTGAAGCTTTCTTT.

V and J are TRBV20-1 and TRBJ2-5; D remains ambiguous. The CDR3 spans 13 residues. Germline CDR1 and CDR2: DFQATT and SNEGSKA (reference sequence). The V and J ends lost 2 bases and 4 bases respectively, with 11 bases between them. The CDR3 is CSARLDIRETQYF. The CDR3 DNA is TGCAGTGCTAGACTAGATATTCGAGAGACCCAGTACTTC.

V usage is TRBV27 and J usage is TRBJ2-1; 9 bases align to TRBD2. This CDR3 contains 15 residues. Germline V CDR1 and CDR2: MNHEY, SMNVEV (reference sequence). V lost 5 bases, J lost 7 bases, and 9 bases stayed unmatched. Here the CDR3 reads CASSPIAGARNEQFF. The CDR3 nucleotides are TGTGCCAGCAGTCCTATAGCGGGAGCTAGGAATGAGCAGTTCTTC.